The 14 T cell receptor beta chains in this list originate from one sample, sequenced in a study of shared clonotypes between healthy human individuals (dated by TCRdb to 2018 to 2021). Library preparation was by the immunoSEQ multiplex PCR assay. The source is immuneACCESS, and TCRdb retained only in-frame sequences with V and J called. Part of the clones is not carried over; for the studies checked, unresolved V genes explain less than half of this, and the remainder is unexplained. The sample table contains 600,000 to 800,000 clones; only one count was recorded for 72% of them. The leading ten clones occupy about 1.7% of the sample. Material: memory CD4+ T cells sorted from blood. The label giving this sample's cell subset or site can be read as: CD45RA-negative fraction. Every receptor here comes from a woman aged 30 to 39 in good health.

A few counts support this clone. The chain uses TRBV6-5 and TRBJ1-2; TRBD1 matches at 7 bases. The CDR3 is 14 residues long. Germline lookup yields CDR1 MNHEY and CDR2 SVGAGI. With V trimmed by 6 bases and J by 7 bases, 11 bases remained unmatched. CDR3 sequence: CASRLLQGSGGYTF. For the CDR3, the DNA is TGTGCCAGCAGACTCCTACAGGGGTCCGGTGGCTACACCTTC.

The chain is built from TRBV11-2 and TRBJ1-5; D remains ambiguous. V was clipped by 2 bases and J by 4 bases, with 12 bases between them. Germline CDR1 and CDR2: SGHAT and FQNNGV. The CDR3 runs to 15 residues. CDR3 residues: CASSLFPVENQPQHF. CDR3 in DNA: TGTGCCAGCAGCTTATTTCCTGTGGAAAATCAGCCCCAGCATTTT.

This clone was observed at least ten times. The same CDR3 arises from other DNA sequences in this sample as well. The CDR3 DNA is TGTGCCAGCAGTGATAACAGGGCCCCGAATCAGCCCCAGCATTTT. Translated, it gives CASSDNRAPNQPQHF. V and J are TRBV6-1 and TRBJ1-5, with D maybe TRBD1 (6 bases). This CDR3 comprises 15 residues. Per germline, CDR1 MNHNS and CDR2 SASEGT. Trimming cost V 3 bases and J 4 bases, with 13 bases left between them.

The chain recombines TRBV5-6 with TRBJ1-1; D is perhaps TRBD1 (5 bases). V gave up 4 bases and J gave up 1 base, with 8 bases separating them. The CDR3 is 13 amino acids. The germline V gene has CDR1 SGHDT and CDR2 YYEEEE. CDR3 sequence: CASSVTENTEAFF. CDR3 in DNA: TGTGCCAGCAGCGTGACAGAGAACACTGAAGCTTTCTTT.

The rearrangement uses TRBV18 and TRBJ2-3; 8 positions match TRBD2. The CDR3 is made up of 15 amino acids. Germline-derived CDR1 and CDR2 are KGHSH and LQKENI. Germline trimming cut 3 bases from V and 4 bases from J; bases unmatched to any gene: 6. CDR3 residues: CASSPGTSGADTQYF. In nucleotides, the CDR3 is TGTGCCAGCTCACCTGGGACTAGTGGGGCAGATACGCAGTATTTT.

J is TRBJ2-5 and V is TRBV10-1; TRBD2 agrees at 9 bases. The CDR3 length is 14 residues. After removal of 3 bases from V and 4 bases from J, the junction contained 3 bases not matched to a gene. Germline CDR1 reads WNHNN; CDR2 reads SYGVQD (reference sequence). This CDR3 is CASSDGLARETQYF. Here the CDR3 DNA reads TGCGCCAGCAGTGATGGACTAGCGCGAGAGACCCAGTACTTC.

In nucleotides, the CDR3 is TGTGCCAGCGCCTCCGGGACAGGGGGTTTTGTGAACACTGAAGCTTTCTTT. Translated: CASASGTGGFVNTEAFF. V is TRBV18 and J is TRBJ1-1; TRBD1 agrees at 11 bases. The CDR3 extends over 17 amino acids. Germline V CDR1 and CDR2: KGHSH, LQKENI. After removal of 8 bases from V and 0 bases from J, the junction contained 11 bases not matched to a gene.

This clone has just a few counts. The gene calls are TRBV30 and TRBJ2-7; possible D gene TRBD1, 6 bases. The CDR3 contains 13 residues. V was pared by 0 bases and J by 0 bases, with 6 bases between. Germline lookup yields CDR1 GTSNPN and CDR2 SVGIG (reference sequence). This chain's CDR3 is CAWSVGGSYEQYF. The CDR3 coding sequence is TGTGCCTGGAGTGTAGGGGGCTCCTACGAGCAGTACTTC.

This chain connects TRBV28 to TRBJ2-5; weak D call: TRBD1 (5 bases). In germline, CDR1 is MDHEN, CDR2 SYDVKM. The CDR3 loop spans 13 amino acids. V was shortened by 6 bases and J by 1 base, with 9 bases between the two germline ends. DNA of the CDR3: TGTGCCAGCAGCCAGGGCGGCCAAGAGACCCAGTACTTC. Its protein product is CASSQGGQETQYF.

V gene TRBV5-1 combines with J gene TRBJ2-5; D ambiguous. Germline V gives CDR1 SGHRS, CDR2 YFSETQ. This CDR3 spans 13 amino acids. The V and J ends lost 0 bases and 3 bases respectively, with 6 bases between them. CDR3: CASSLDGKETQYF. CDR3 nucleotide sequence: TGCGCCAGCAGCTTGGACGGAAAAGAGACCCAGTACTTC.

This chain links TRBV4-1 with TRBJ2-1; TRBD2 matches at 7 bases. CDR3 size: 16 residues. The J segment lost 5 bases and the V segment lost 5 bases, leaving 12 bases of the junction unmatched. Germline V lookup: CDR1 MGHRA, CDR2 YSYEKL. CDR3 protein: CASSDLGGHLHNEQFF. In nucleotides, the CDR3 is TGCGCCAGCAGCGACCTGGGAGGGCACCTACACAATGAGCAGTTCTTC.

V gene TRBV6-5 combines with J gene TRBJ2-3; 7 nucleotides match TRBD2. This CDR3 has 15 amino acids. V shed 2 bases and J 4 bases; nucleotides not matched to a gene: 6. CDR1 and CDR2 (germline): MNHEY, SVGAGI. The CDR3 region has the DNA TGTGCCAGCAGTTACCGAGCGGGATTGGCAGATACGCAGTATTTT. Amino acid sequence: CASSYRAGLADTQYF.

V and J are TRBV27 and TRBJ1-1; D remains unclear. From germline, CDR1 is MNHEY and CDR2 SMNVEV (reference sequence). The CDR3 totals 13 residues. Trimming cost V 6 bases and J 4 bases, with 12 bases left between them. The CDR3 region is CASSHVGITEAFF. The CDR3 DNA sequence: TGTGCCAGCAGCCACGTGGGAATCACTGAAGCTTTCTTT.

The chain uses TRBV10-3 and TRBJ2-7; no reliable D call. V was trimmed by 5 bases and J by 6 bases, leaving 17 bases between them. The germline V gene has CDR1 ENHRY and CDR2 SYGVKD. CDR3 size: 14 residues. Written as DNA, the CDR3 is TGTGCCATCAGTTATACCTCACAACCCTCCGAGCAGTACTTC. Translating it yields CAISYTSQPSEQYF.